Listed below are T cell receptor beta chains from one sample, sequenced in a study of shared clonotypes between healthy human individuals. Profiling relied on immunoSEQ multiplex PCR, and the TCRdb table lists in-frame clones only, not all of them. Seen here are some 2.4 million clones, approximately 93% observed once, and the top ten hold 0.36%. The specimen was naive CD4+ T cells from PBMCs. These receptors originate from a man aged 18 to 30 in good health. Some clones in this sample may be carry-over from other donors' samples. Both conserved end residues are part of each CDR3. D genes are given only for firm matches. Part of the rows lack a size; the others show once, few, many or a class for expanded clones.

d_call: -
j_call: TRBJ2-7
clone_size: -
v_call: TRBV5-1
cdr3_nt: TGCGCCAGCAGCTTCACACGCGGGCTCTACGAGCAGTACTTC
cdr3_aa: CASSFTRGLYEQYF

d_call: -
j_call: TRBJ2-7
clone_size: -
v_call: TRBV7-2
cdr3_nt: TGTGCCAGCAGCCCCGGTTACGAGCAGTACTTC
cdr3_aa: CASSPGYEQYF

d_call: -
j_call: TRBJ2-3
clone_size: -
v_call: TRBV28
cdr3_nt: TGTGCCAGCAGTCTGGGGACCAAGGTAGATACGCAGTATTTT
cdr3_aa: CASSLGTKVDTQYF

d_call: TRBD1
j_call: TRBJ1-2
clone_size: -
v_call: TRBV28
cdr3_nt: TGTGCCAGCAGCTCAGTCAGGGGGCTGGATGGCTACACCTTC
cdr3_aa: CASSSVRGLDGYTF

d_call: TRBD1
j_call: TRBJ2-5
clone_size: -
v_call: TRBV4-3
cdr3_nt: TGCGCCAGCAGCCAAGCGCCTGGCGTGTGGGACAGCATCGAGACCCAGTACTTC
cdr3_aa: CASSQAPGVWDSIETQYF

d_call: -
j_call: TRBJ2-7
clone_size: -
v_call: TRBV28
cdr3_nt: TGTGCCAGCAGTTTAGGAGCAGGCGAGCAGTACTTC
cdr3_aa: CASSLGAGEQYF

d_call: TRBD2
j_call: TRBJ2-4
clone_size: -
v_call: TRBV28
cdr3_nt: TGTGCCAGCAGTTCCTTACCCGGGACTACGGCTCAGTACTTC
cdr3_aa: CASSSLPGTTAQYF

d_call: TRBD1
j_call: TRBJ1-5
clone_size: once
v_call: TRBV6-1
cdr3_nt: TGTGCCAGCACTTCAGGGGGCCGTCAGCATTTT
cdr3_aa: CASTSGGRQHF

d_call: -
j_call: TRBJ1-1
clone_size: -
v_call: TRBV7-8
cdr3_nt: TGTGCCAGCAGCCCCTTCCCGGGGGCCGGGGGGAACACTGAAGCTTTCTTT
cdr3_aa: CASSPFPGAGGNTEAFF

d_call: -
j_call: TRBJ1-4
clone_size: -
v_call: TRBV6-1
cdr3_nt: TGTGCCAGCAGTGAATTAGGAGAAAAACTGTTTTTT
cdr3_aa: CASSELGEKLFF

d_call: -
j_call: TRBJ2-1
clone_size: -
v_call: TRBV5-4
cdr3_nt: TGTGCCAGCAGCTTGGCCGGGGGCAGGGGGGTCAATGAGCAGTTCTTC
cdr3_aa: CASSLAGGRGVNEQFF

d_call: TRBD2
j_call: TRBJ2-7
clone_size: -
v_call: TRBV7-2
cdr3_nt: TGTGCCAGTTCCACTAGCGGCTACTACGAGCAGTACTTC
cdr3_aa: CASSTSGYYEQYF

d_call: TRBD1
j_call: TRBJ2-7
clone_size: -
v_call: TRBV25-1
cdr3_nt: TGTGCCAGCAGCCTTCCCGGTAGGGGGCCCTACGAGCAGTACTTC
cdr3_aa: CASSLPGRGPYEQYF

d_call: TRBD2
j_call: TRBJ2-1
clone_size: -
v_call: TRBV7-3
cdr3_nt: TGTGCCAGCAGCACCATAGGGACTAGTCAAGTCTCCTACAATGAGCAGTTCTTC
cdr3_aa: CASSTIGTSQVSYNEQFF

d_call: -
j_call: TRBJ2-7
clone_size: few
v_call: TRBV6-1
cdr3_nt: TGTGCCAGCAGTCTGGATACCTACGAGCAGTACTTC
cdr3_aa: CASSLDTYEQYF

d_call: -
j_call: TRBJ2-3
clone_size: -
v_call: TRBV2
cdr3_nt: TGTGCCAGCAGGGCTAGCGCCCCAGATACGCAGTATTTT
cdr3_aa: CASRASAPDTQYF

d_call: -
j_call: TRBJ1-1
clone_size: -
v_call: TRBV7-2
cdr3_nt: TGTGCCAGCAGCATTGCACAGGGAATGAACACTGAAGCTTTCTTT
cdr3_aa: CASSIAQGMNTEAFF

d_call: -
j_call: TRBJ1-5
clone_size: -
v_call: TRBV21-1
cdr3_nt: TGTGCCAGCAGCAAACAGCTTAGGAAGAGCAATCAGCCCCAGCATTTT
cdr3_aa: CASSKQLRKSNQPQHF

d_call: -
j_call: TRBJ1-1
clone_size: few
v_call: TRBV2
cdr3_nt: TGTGCCAGCAGTGAATCGCGGAACACTGAAGCTTTCTTT
cdr3_aa: CASSESRNTEAFF

d_call: -
j_call: TRBJ1-3
clone_size: -
v_call: TRBV4-1
cdr3_nt: TGCGCCAGCAGCCAAGATCCTCTGGACAGAGCGGAGGGAAACACCATATATTTT
cdr3_aa: CASSQDPLDRAEGNTIYF

d_call: TRBD1
j_call: TRBJ1-1
clone_size: -
v_call: TRBV11-3
cdr3_nt: TGTGCCAGCAGCTTCTCCGGGACAGGAACCTCTGAAGCTTTCTTT
cdr3_aa: CASSFSGTGTSEAFF

d_call: -
j_call: TRBJ1-6
clone_size: once
v_call: TRBV2
cdr3_nt: TGTGCCAGCAGTGTAGTGGTATGGGATTCACCCCTCCACTTT
cdr3_aa: CASSVVVWDSPLHF

d_call: -
j_call: TRBJ1-2
clone_size: once
v_call: TRBV23-1
cdr3_nt: TGCGCCAGCAGTCAACGTACCAGGGGAATCTATGGCTACACCTTC
cdr3_aa: CASSQRTRGIYGYTF